These 32 T cell receptor beta chains came from one sample sequenced in a study of blood T cell repertoires in COVID-19. Produced via immunoSEQ multiplex PCR; TCRdb's table is partial and in-frame only. This sample has approximately 35,000 clones, with nearly 80% found just once. Sequencing was done on a sample of peripheral blood. Every receptor here comes from a man at least 80 years old with acute or convalescent COVID-19.

The V call is TRBV28, the J call TRBJ1-5; TRBD1 is a possible D gene (5 bases). The CDR3 runs 11 residues. Germline CDR1 and CDR2: MDHEN and SYDVKM. The V gene lost 8 bases and the J gene lost 7 bases, with 9 bases spanning the gap. CDR3 coding DNA: TGTGCCAGCCAGACAGTCCAGCCCCAGCATTTT. Encoded protein: CASQTVQPQHF. The full variable domain, rest sourced from reference TRBV28 and TRBJ1-5, is DVKVTQSSRYLVKRTGEKVFLECVQDMDHENMFWYRQDPGLGLRLIYFSYDVKMKEKGDIPEGYSVSREKKERFSLILESASTNQTSMYLCASQTVQPQHFGDGTRLSIL.

The CDR3 is CASSLAGRYIQYF. Written as DNA, the CDR3 is TGTGCCAGCAGCTTGGCTGGCAGATACATTCAGTACTTC. The V call is TRBV7-2, the J call TRBJ2-4; D remains unclear. Trimming shortened V by 3 bases and J by 8 bases, and 11 bases separated the two germline ends. Germline V gene lookup returns CDR1 SGHTA and CDR2 FQGNSA. The CDR3 consists of 13 residues.

The genes are TRBV3-1 (or the pseudogene TRBV3-2) and TRBJ2-7; tentative D call: TRBD1 (6 bases). V dropped 0 bases and J dropped 3 bases, with 6 bases sitting between them. CDR1 LGHDT and CDR2 YNNKEL come from the germline V gene (reference sequence). The CDR3 sequence is 13 residues long. CDR3: CASSQDRGYEQYF. The CDR3 nucleotides are TGTGCCAGCAGCCAAGACAGGGGCTACGAGCAGTACTTC.

The chain is built from TRBV29-1 and TRBJ2-4; 7 bases are shared with TRBD2. The CDR3 contains 14 residues. CDR1 SQVTM and CDR2 ANQGSEA come from the germline V gene. Trimming at V came to 2 bases and at J to 3 bases, leaving 4 bases not matched to a gene. CDR3 sequence: CSVEWGGGKNIQYF. CDR3 sequence (DNA): TGCAGCGTTGAATGGGGGGGTGGCAAAAACATTCAGTACTTC. The whole variable domain, filled in from reference TRBV29-1 and TRBJ2-4, reads SAVISQKPSRDICQRGTSLTIQCQVDSQVTMMFWYRQQPGQSLTLIATANQGSEATYESGFVIDKFPISRPNLTFSTLTVSNMSPEDSSIYLCSVEWGGGKNIQYFGAGTRLSVL.

V and J are TRBV7-8 and TRBJ1-1; 9 bases are shared with TRBD1. The CDR3 has 14 residues. J was trimmed by 0 bases and V by 5 bases; bases with no gene match: 1. Germline-derived CDR1 and CDR2 are SGHVS and FQNEAQ. The CDR3: CASSHRGLNTEAFF. The CDR3, as DNA: TGTGCCAGCAGCCACAGGGGGCTGAACACTGAAGCTTTCTTT.

The rearrangement joins TRBV7-9 to TRBJ1-1; possible D gene TRBD1, 6 bases. This CDR3 comprises 15 residues. Trimming took 1 base from V and 0 from J, leaving 9 bases between them. Germline-derived CDR1 and CDR2 are SEHNR and FQNEAQ (reference sequence). The CDR3 DNA is TGTGCCAGCAGCTTAGAGGCAGGGGTGAACACTGAAGCTTTCTTT. It encodes CASSLEAGVNTEAFF.

The chain uses TRBV4-3 and TRBJ2-7; 7 bases agree with TRBD1. The CDR3 spans 15 residues. Germline V gives CDR1 LGHNA, CDR2 YSLEER. Unmatched junction bases numbered 6, after V lost 1 base and J lost 3 bases. CDR3 DNA sequence: TGCGCCAGCAGCCAAGGGCGGGCAGGGGGCTACGAGCAGTACTTC. Residues: CASSQGRAGGYEQYF.

The V call is TRBV25-1, the J call TRBJ1-6; 9 nucleotides agree with TRBD1. The V segment lost 4 bases and the J segment 6 bases; nucleotides outside the gene matches: 4. The CDR3 has 15 amino acids. Per the germline V gene, CDR1 is MGHDK and CDR2 is SYGVNS. DNA for the CDR3: TGTGCCAGCAGTGTGACAGGGGGGACTAATTCACCCCTCCACTTT. The encoded protein is CASSVTGGTNSPLHF.

In its sample, this clone was seen a few times. The chain employs TRBV18 and TRBJ2-1, with D possibly being TRBD1 (6 bases). Germline assignment: CDR1 KGHSH and CDR2 LQKENI. V lost 8 bases and J lost 8, with 16 bases in between. This CDR3 spans 13 amino acids. The CDR3 protein is CASHLQGYDEQFF. In DNA form, the CDR3 reads TGTGCCAGCCATTTGCAGGGGTACGATGAGCAGTTCTTC.

The V gene is TRBV6-5, the J gene TRBJ2-7; TRBD1 matches 7 bases. Germline CDR1 reads MNHEY; CDR2 reads SVGAGI. There are 12 residues in the CDR3. V lost 11 bases and J lost 3; bases outside the gene matches: 7. The CDR3 nucleotides read TGTGCCGGGGGACAGCCGTTCTACGAGCAGTACTTC. It translates to CAGGQPFYEQYF.

This chain uses TRBV11-3 with TRBJ1-2; D is unclear. There are 12 residues in the CDR3. Germline CDR1 reads SGHNT; CDR2 reads YENEEA. The V gene lost 0 bases and the J gene lost 4 bases, with 3 bases spanning the gap. The CDR3 protein is CASSLDGYGYTF. Here the CDR3 DNA reads TGTGCCAGCAGCTTAGACGGCTATGGCTACACCTTC.

The chain is built from TRBV6-2 or TRBV6-3 and TRBJ2-5; perhaps TRBD2 as D (5 bases). The V and J ends lost 2 bases and 7 bases respectively, with 17 bases between them. Germline-derived CDR1 and CDR2 are MNHEY and SVGEGT. CDR3 length: 15 amino acids. CDR3 loop: CASSYLSTSAGTQYF. CDR3 DNA: TGTGCCAGCAGTTACCTCTCCACTAGTGCAGGGACCCAGTACTTC.

The chain uses TRBV4-3 and TRBJ2-3, with no clear D. Germline V lookup: CDR1 LGHNA, CDR2 YSLEER. The CDR3 has 16 residues. V lost 4 bases, J lost 0 bases, and 14 bases lay in between. This CDR3 is CASSPRRIPSTDTQYF. The CDR3 DNA reads TGCGCCAGCAGCCCGCGGCGGATCCCTAGCACAGATACGCAGTATTTT.

This clone was seen only a few times. The rearrangement uses TRBV5-5 and TRBJ1-4, with D perhaps matching TRBD1 (6 bases). Germline V gives CDR1 SGHKS, CDR2 YYEKEE (reference sequence). This CDR3 is 16 amino acids long. Trimming shortened V by 0 bases and J by 7 bases, and 16 bases separated the two germline ends. CDR3 DNA: TGTGCCAGCAGCTTGGCCTGGGGCAGGGGCCCTGAAAAACTGTTTTTT. Protein: CASSLAWGRGPEKLFF.

The CDR3 nucleotides read TGTGCCAGCAGTTATTATAGCGGGGTCCTTCAGGATACGCAGTATTTT. Residues: CASSYYSGVLQDTQYF. The V and J genes are TRBV6-5 and TRBJ2-3; TRBD2 aligns across 8 bases. The CDR3 sequence is 16 residues long. V lost 3 bases to trimming and J lost 6 bases; unmatched junction nucleotides: 11. Germline V gene data show CDR1 as MNHEY and CDR2 as SVGAGI.

This rearrangement joins TRBV29-1 to TRBJ2-2; 10 nucleotides match TRBD1. Germline assignment: CDR1 SQVTM and CDR2 ANQGSEA. Trimming at V came to 6 bases and at J to 5 bases, leaving 9 bases not matched to a gene. The length of the CDR3 is 15 residues. The CDR3 DNA reads as TGCAGCGTCACCACCGGGACAGGGGTAACCGGGGAGCTGTTTTTT. This gives the protein CSVTTGTGVTGELFF.

This clone was observed once. The genes are TRBV4-1 and TRBJ2-5; TRBD2 aligns across 8 bases. The germline gives CDR1 MGHRA, CDR2 YSYEKL. The ends lost 1 base at V and 4 bases at J; junction bases unmatched: 8. The CDR3 is 16 residues long. The CDR3 DNA reads as TGCGCCAGCAGCCAAGGAGGAGCGGGGGTAGGAGAGACCCAGTACTTC. This gives the protein CASSQGGAGVGETQYF.

This chain uses TRBV18 with TRBJ2-5; D is ambiguous. Per germline, CDR1 KGHSH and CDR2 LQKENI. There are 13 residues in the CDR3. The germline V and J ends were trimmed by 3 bases and 4 bases, with 9 bases remaining between them. CDR3 sequence: CASSPPSGETQYF. CDR3 coding DNA: TGTGCCAGCTCACCTCCATCCGGAGAGACCCAGTACTTC.

This clone was observed at least ten times. The genes are TRBV2 and TRBJ1-1; 7 nucleotides line up with TRBD1. The CDR3 covers 14 residues. Germline CDR1 SNHLY, CDR2 FYNNEI. Trimming took 7 bases from V and 4 from J; bases not matched to a gene: 9. CDR3 loop: CASNRGRLSTEAFF. The CDR3 region has the DNA TGTGCCAGCAACAGGGGCAGGTTGTCCACTGAAGCTTTCTTT.

This chain links TRBV27 with TRBJ1-2; 8 nucleotides line up with TRBD1. This CDR3 has 13 amino acids. Looked up from germline, CDR1 is MNHEY and CDR2 is SMNVEV (reference sequence). Trimming took 6 bases from V and 5 from J; bases not matched to a gene: 5. This CDR3 reads CASSLGQGYGYTF. The CDR3 DNA follows: TGTGCCAGCAGCCTCGGACAGGGTTATGGCTACACCTTC.

Regarding this clone: The conserved phenylalanine or tryptophan is not found at the CDR3 terminus, so this likely reflects a read error. The chain uses TRBV4-2 and TRBJ1-2; possible D gene TRBD1, 5 bases. The CDR3 totals 14 residues. The germline V gene has CDR1 LGHNA and CDR2 YNFKEQ. V gave up 0 bases and J gave up 7 bases, with 12 bases separating them. The CDR3 DNA sequence: TGTGCCAGCAGCCAAGACGTCCGGAGGGGTGGCTACACCCTC. Its translation is CASSQDVRRGGYTL.

The gene calls are TRBV5-1 and TRBJ1-1, with a tentative D call TRBD1 (6 bases). V lost 0 bases and J 7 bases, leaving 10 bases between the germline ends. The CDR3 consists of 13 residues. The V gene's germline CDR1 is SGHRS and CDR2 YFSETQ. CDR3: CASSLAGRGEAFF. DNA for the CDR3: TGCGCCAGCAGCTTGGCCGGCAGGGGTGAAGCTTTCTTT.

The chain has TRBV5-5 and TRBJ2-6; no firm D call. V lost 0 bases and J 0 bases, leaving 10 bases between the germline ends. Germline-derived CDR1 and CDR2 are SGHKS and YYEKEE (reference sequence). There are 17 residues in the CDR3. CDR3 DNA: TGTGCCAGCAGCTTGGCCCCCACCGGCTCTGGGGCCAACGTCCTGACTTTC. Its protein is CASSLAPTGSGANVLTF. Full variable domain (outside the CDR3, taken from reference TRBV5-5 and TRBJ2-6): DAGVTQSPTHLIKTRGQQVTLRCSPISGHKSVSWYQQVLGQGPQFIFQYYEKEERGRGNFPDRFSARQFPNYSSELNVNALLLGDSALYLCASSLAPTGSGANVLTFGAGSRLTVL.

The J gene is TRBJ2-3, the V gene TRBV7-6; TRBD2 matches at 8 bases. After removal of 2 bases from V and 0 bases from J, the junction contained 4 bases not matched to a gene. This CDR3 has 16 residues. CDR1 and CDR2 from the germline V gene are SGHVS and FNYEAQ. The CDR3: CASSLLGGGSTDTQYF. The CDR3 DNA sequence: TGTGCCAGCAGCTTACTAGGCGGGGGGAGCACAGATACGCAGTATTTT.

In its sample, this clone was seen once. The rearrangement links TRBV6-2 or TRBV6-3 to TRBJ2-2; D remains unclear. V was pared by 0 bases and J by 6 bases, with 5 bases between. There are 13 residues in the CDR3. Germline V gene data show CDR1 as MNHEY and CDR2 as SVGEGT. The chain's CDR3 is CASSYSSSGELFF. CDR3 bases: TGTGCCAGCAGTTACTCCTCTTCCGGGGAGCTGTTTTTT.

This sequence joins TRBV5-1 and TRBJ2-5; 8 bases fit TRBD1. CDR1 is SGHRS, CDR2 YFSETQ, per germline. The CDR3 consists of 16 residues. The V segment lost 0 bases and the J segment 5 bases; nucleotides outside the gene matches: 9. The CDR3 loop is CASSLAPGQDMETQYF. The DNA of the CDR3 is TGCGCCAGCAGCTTGGCCCCGGGACAGGATATGGAGACCCAGTACTTC.

The chain has TRBV4-3 and TRBJ1-2; 8 bases agree with TRBD1. CDR1 and CDR2 from the germline V gene are LGHNA and YSLEER. Unmatched junction bases numbered 8, after V lost 2 bases and J lost 6 bases. The CDR3 is made up of 15 amino acids. This chain's CDR3 is CASSQHRDRRDGYTF. Written as DNA, the CDR3 is TGCGCCAGCAGCCAACACCGGGACAGGCGGGATGGCTACACCTTC.

The CDR3 DNA is TGTGCCAGCAGCTTATGCGGCGGGGGGACAACCTACGAGCAGTACTTC. Translation gives CASSLCGGGTTYEQYF. The chain couples TRBV7-7 to TRBJ2-7, with 8 nucleotides matching TRBD2. CDR1 SSHAT and CDR2 FNYEAQ come from the germline V gene (reference sequence). V shed 2 bases, J shed 2 bases, and the junction held 8 bases outside the gene matches. The CDR3 spans 16 residues.

Only a few counts were recorded for this clone. V is TRBV7-2 and J is TRBJ1-1, with 8 bases lining up with TRBD1. The CDR3 runs 14 residues. Germline V lookup: CDR1 SGHTA, CDR2 FQGNSA. Trimming cost V 7 bases and J 7 bases; bases outside gene matches: 11. The CDR3 region has the DNA TGTGCCAGCACCCAAAGGGCCGACAGGGGTGAAGCTTTCTTT. This codes for CASTQRADRGEAFF.

The V and J genes are TRBV7-2 and TRBJ1-2; TRBD1 matches 9 bases. Per germline, CDR1 SGHTA and CDR2 FQGNSA. The trim removed 3 bases at V and 4 bases at J, leaving 9 bases unmatched. This CDR3 contains 16 residues. CDR3 protein: CASSFSRQGGSYGYTF. For the CDR3, the DNA is TGTGCCAGCAGCTTTTCCCGACAGGGGGGGTCCTATGGCTACACCTTC.

The chain recombines TRBV5-1 with TRBJ2-2; TRBD2 matches 7 bases. The V segment lost 0 bases and the J segment 5 bases; nucleotides outside the gene matches: 7. The CDR3 contains 16 residues. Germline CDR1 SGHRS, CDR2 YFSETQ. The DNA for the CDR3 is TGCGCCAGCAGCTTGGAACCCGGGGAGGGGACCGGGGAGCTGTTTTTT. Its protein product is CASSLEPGEGTGELFF.

The V call is TRBV5-1, the J call TRBJ1-1; no definite D call. This CDR3 is 13 amino acids long. CDR1 and CDR2 (germline): SGHRS, YFSETQ. The V end lost 2 bases, the J end lost 1 base, and 6 bases lay between the germline ends. The CDR3 is CASSFTANTEAFF. The CDR3 DNA follows: TGCGCCAGCAGCTTTACAGCGAACACTGAAGCTTTCTTT.